This TCR beta chain was identified in a study of CD8 T cells in Susac syndrome. Whole-study context: The sequenced Susac syndrome patients comprised five or six with active disease and roughly 8 in remission.

This CDR3 is 14 amino acids long. Germline values: CDR1 MNHEY, CDR2 SVGAGI. V lost 5 bases, J lost 10 bases, and 15 bases lay in between. About 0.5 to 1 ug RNA was reverse transcribed with random hexamers. The authors amplified TCR beta CDR3 across 54 Vbeta and 13 Jbeta using immunoSEQ multiplex PCR. TCRdb re-called the immunoSEQ multiplex PCR reads with MiXCR, one entry per CDR3 protein. The sample lists more than 150,000 distinct CDR3 sequences, about 94% occurring once. CD8+ and CD4+ blood T cells underwent TCR beta sequencing. The material sequenced was CD4+ T cells from PBMCs. The J gene is TRBJ1-6, the V gene TRBV6-5, with TRBD1 as a possible D gene (5 bases). The receptor's source is a human donor with Susac syndrome. CDR3 region: CASSRAMGESPLHF. As DNA, the CDR3 is TGTGCCAGCAGTCGGGCCATGGGGGAATCACCCCTCCACTTT.